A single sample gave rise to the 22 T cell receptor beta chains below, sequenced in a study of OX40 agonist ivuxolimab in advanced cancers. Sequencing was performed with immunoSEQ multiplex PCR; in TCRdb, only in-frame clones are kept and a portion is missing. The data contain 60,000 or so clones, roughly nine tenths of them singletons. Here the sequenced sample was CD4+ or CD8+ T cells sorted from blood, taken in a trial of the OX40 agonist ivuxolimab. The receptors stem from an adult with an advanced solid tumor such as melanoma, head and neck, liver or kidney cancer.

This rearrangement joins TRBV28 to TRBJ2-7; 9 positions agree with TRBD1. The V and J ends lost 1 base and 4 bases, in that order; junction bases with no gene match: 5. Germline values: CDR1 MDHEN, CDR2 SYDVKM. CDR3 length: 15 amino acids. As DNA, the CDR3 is TGTGCCAGCAGTTTATCCGGGACAGGGTTATACGAGCAGTACTTC. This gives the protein CASSLSGTGLYEQYF.

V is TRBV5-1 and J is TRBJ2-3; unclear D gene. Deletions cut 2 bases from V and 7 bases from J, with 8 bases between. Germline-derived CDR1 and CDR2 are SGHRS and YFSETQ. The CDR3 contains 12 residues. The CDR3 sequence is CASSFQDHTQYF. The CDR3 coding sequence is TGCGCCAGCAGCTTTCAAGACCATACGCAGTATTTT.

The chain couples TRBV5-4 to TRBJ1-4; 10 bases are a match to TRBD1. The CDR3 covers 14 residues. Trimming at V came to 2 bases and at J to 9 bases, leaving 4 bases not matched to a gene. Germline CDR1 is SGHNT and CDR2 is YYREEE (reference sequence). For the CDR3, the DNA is TGTGCCAGCAGCTTCGGGACAGGGGTCCAAAAACTGTTTTTT. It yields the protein CASSFGTGVQKLFF.

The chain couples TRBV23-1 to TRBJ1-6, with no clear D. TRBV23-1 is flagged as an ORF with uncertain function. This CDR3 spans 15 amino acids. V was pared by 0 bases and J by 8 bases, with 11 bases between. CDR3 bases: TGCGCCAGCAGTCAATCTGGGAGGGTAGATTCACCCCTCCACTTT. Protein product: CASSQSGRVDSPLHF.

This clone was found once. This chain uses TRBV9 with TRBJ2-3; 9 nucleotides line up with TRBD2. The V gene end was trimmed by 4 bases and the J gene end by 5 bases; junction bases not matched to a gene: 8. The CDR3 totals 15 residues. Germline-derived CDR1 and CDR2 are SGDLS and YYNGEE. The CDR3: CASSPGGAGGDTQYF. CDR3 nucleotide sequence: TGTGCCAGCAGCCCCGGAGGAGCGGGAGGAGATACGCAGTATTTT.

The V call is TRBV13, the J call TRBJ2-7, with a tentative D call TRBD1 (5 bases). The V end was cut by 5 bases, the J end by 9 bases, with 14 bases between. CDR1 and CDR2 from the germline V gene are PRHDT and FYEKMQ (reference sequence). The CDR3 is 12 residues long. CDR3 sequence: CASSRERGAQYF. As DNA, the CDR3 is TGTGCCAGCAGCAGAGAAAGGGGCGCGCAGTACTTC.

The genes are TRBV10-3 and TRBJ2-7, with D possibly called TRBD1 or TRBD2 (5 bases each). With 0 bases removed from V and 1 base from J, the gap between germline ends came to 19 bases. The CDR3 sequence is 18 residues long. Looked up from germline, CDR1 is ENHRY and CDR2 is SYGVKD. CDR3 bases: TGTGCCATCAGTGAGTCCTTGGGTGGGGGTACTTTGTCCTACGAGCAGTACTTC. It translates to CAISESLGGGTLSYEQYF.

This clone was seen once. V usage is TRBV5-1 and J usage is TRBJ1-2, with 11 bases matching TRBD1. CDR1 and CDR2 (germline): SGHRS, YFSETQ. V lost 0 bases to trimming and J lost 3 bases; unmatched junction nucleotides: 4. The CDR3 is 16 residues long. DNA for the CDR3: TGCGCCAGCAGCTTGGCCGCGGGACAGGGGGACTATGGCTACACCTTC. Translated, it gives CASSLAAGQGDYGYTF.

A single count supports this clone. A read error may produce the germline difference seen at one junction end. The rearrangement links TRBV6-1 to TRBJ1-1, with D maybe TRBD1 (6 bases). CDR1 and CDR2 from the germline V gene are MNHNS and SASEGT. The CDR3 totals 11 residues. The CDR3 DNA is TGTGCCAGCACTCGGGACACCAGTTCAAGCTTT. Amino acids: CASTRDTSSSF.

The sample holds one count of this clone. For the CDR3, the DNA is TGTGCCAGCAGTTACACCACAGGGGATAATGAAAAACTGTTTTTT. Its translation: CASSYTTGDNEKLFF. The V call is TRBV6-5, the J call TRBJ1-4, with 7 positions matching TRBD1. The junction had 4 bases not matched to a gene; V was cut back by 2 bases and J by 4 bases. CDR3 size: 15 residues. CDR1 is MNHEY, CDR2 SVGAGI, per germline.

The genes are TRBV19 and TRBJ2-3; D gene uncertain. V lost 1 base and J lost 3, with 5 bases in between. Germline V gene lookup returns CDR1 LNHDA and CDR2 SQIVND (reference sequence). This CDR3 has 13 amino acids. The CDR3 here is CASSIGITDTQYF. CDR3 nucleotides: TGTGCCAGTAGTATAGGTATAACAGATACGCAGTATTTT.

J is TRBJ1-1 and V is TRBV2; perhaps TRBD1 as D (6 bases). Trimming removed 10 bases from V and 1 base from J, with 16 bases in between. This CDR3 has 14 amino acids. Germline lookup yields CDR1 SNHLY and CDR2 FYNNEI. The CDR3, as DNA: TGTGCCACCAATGGGGGGCCCCAGAACACTGAAGCTTTCTTT. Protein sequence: CATNGGPQNTEAFF. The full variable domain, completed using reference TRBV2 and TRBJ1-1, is EPEVTQTPSHQVTQMGQEVILRCVPISNHLYFYWYRQILGQKVEFLVSFYNNEISEKSEIFDDQFSVERPDGSNFTLKIRSTKLEDSAMYFCATNGGPQNTEAFFGQGTRLTVV.

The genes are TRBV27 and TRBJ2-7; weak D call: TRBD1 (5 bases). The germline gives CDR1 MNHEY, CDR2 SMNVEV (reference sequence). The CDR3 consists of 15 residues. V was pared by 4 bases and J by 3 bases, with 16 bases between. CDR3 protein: CASSSPSRAHYEQYF. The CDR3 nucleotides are TGTGCCAGCAGTTCCCCTTCCAGGGCCCACTACGAGCAGTACTTC.

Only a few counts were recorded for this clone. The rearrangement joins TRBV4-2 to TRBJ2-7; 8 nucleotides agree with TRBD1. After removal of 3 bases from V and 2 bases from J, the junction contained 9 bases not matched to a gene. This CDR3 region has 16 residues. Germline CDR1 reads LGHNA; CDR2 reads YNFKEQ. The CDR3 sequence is CASSQGRGHLPYEQYF. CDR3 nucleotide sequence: TGTGCCAGCAGCCAGGGCAGGGGGCATCTTCCCTACGAGCAGTACTTC.

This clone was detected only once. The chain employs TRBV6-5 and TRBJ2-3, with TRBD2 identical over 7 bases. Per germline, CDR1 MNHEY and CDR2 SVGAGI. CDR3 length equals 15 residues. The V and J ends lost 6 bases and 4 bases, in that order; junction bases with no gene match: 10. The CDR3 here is CASSRQRGVADTQYF. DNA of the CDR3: TGTGCCAGCAGCCGTCAGCGGGGAGTGGCAGATACGCAGTATTTT.

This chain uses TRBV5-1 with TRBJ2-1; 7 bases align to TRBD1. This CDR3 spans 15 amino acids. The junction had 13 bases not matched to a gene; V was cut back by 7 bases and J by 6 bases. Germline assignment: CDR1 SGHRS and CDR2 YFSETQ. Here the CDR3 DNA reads TGCGCCAGCCAGCTTAGGGACAGCTTATCCAATGAGCAGTTCTTC. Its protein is CASQLRDSLSNEQFF.

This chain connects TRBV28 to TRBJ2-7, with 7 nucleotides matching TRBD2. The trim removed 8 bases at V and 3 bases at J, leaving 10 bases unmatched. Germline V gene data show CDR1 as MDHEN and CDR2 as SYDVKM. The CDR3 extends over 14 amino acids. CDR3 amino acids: CASGTPGLFYEQYF. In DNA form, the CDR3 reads TGTGCCAGCGGAACCCCGGGACTATTCTACGAGCAGTACTTC. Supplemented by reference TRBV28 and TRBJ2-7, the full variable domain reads DVKVTQSSRYLVKRTGEKVFLECVQDMDHENMFWYRQDPGLGLRLIYFSYDVKMKEKGDIPEGYSVSREKKERFSLILESASTNQTSMYLCASGTPGLFYEQYFGPGTRLTVT.

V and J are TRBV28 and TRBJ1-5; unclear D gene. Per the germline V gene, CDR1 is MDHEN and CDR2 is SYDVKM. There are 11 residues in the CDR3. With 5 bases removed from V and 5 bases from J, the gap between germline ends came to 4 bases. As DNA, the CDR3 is TGTGCCAGCAGTCGACATCAGCCCCAGCATTTT. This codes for CASSRHQPQHF.

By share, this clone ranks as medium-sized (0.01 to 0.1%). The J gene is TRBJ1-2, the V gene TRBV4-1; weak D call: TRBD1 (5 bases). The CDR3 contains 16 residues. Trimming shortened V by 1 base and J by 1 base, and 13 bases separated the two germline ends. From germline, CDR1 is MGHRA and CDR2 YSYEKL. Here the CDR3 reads CASSQVVTTVNYGYTF. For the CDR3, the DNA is TGCGCCAGCAGCCAAGTAGTGACGACAGTTAACTATGGCTACACCTTC.

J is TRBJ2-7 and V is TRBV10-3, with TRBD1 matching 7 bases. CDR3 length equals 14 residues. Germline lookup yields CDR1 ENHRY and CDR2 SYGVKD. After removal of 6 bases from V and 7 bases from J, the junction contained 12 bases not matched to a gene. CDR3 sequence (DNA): TGTGCCATCAGAGAGAAAGGACAGGTGGGAGAGCAGTACTTC. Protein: CAIREKGQVGEQYF.

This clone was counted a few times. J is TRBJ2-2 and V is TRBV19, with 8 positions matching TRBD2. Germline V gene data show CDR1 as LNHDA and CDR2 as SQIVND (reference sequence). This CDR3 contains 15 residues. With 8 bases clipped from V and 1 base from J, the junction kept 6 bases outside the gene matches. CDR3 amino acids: CASSLAGMNTGELFF. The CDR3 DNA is TGTGCCAGTTCCTTAGCGGGAATGAACACCGGGGAGCTGTTTTTT.

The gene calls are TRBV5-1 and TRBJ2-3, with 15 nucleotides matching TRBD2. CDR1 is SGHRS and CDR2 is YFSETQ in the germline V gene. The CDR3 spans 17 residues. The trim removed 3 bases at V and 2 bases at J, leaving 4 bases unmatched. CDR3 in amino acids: CASSYGTSGGPTDTQYF. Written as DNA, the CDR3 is TGCGCCAGCAGCTACGGGACTAGCGGGGGGCCCACAGATACGCAGTATTTT.